This TCR beta chain was identified during a study of identical twins. This clonotype was seen many times. TCRdb called the 5' RACE reads again in MiXCR, with one record for every CDR3 protein. The data contain more than 250,000 distinct CDR3 sequences, 6.5% to 9.5% of them singletons. Separately, the same data were catalogued under a study of yellow fever vaccine responses in identical twins.

This clonotype was sampled from a woman aged 18-30 years in good health. The material sequenced was memory (CD45RO+) T cells sorted from blood.

The CDR3 reads CASSPAKGTGPTGNTIYF. The CDR3 bases are TGTGCCAGCAGCCCCGCGAAGGGTACAGGCCCAACTGGAAACACCATATATTTT. J is TRBJ1-3 and V is TRBV3-1, with D possibly TRBD1 on 5 matching bases. CDR1 and CDR2 from the germline V gene are LGHDT and YNNKEL (reference sequence). The CDR3 runs 18 residues. V was clipped by 4 bases and J by 2 bases, with 21 bases between them.